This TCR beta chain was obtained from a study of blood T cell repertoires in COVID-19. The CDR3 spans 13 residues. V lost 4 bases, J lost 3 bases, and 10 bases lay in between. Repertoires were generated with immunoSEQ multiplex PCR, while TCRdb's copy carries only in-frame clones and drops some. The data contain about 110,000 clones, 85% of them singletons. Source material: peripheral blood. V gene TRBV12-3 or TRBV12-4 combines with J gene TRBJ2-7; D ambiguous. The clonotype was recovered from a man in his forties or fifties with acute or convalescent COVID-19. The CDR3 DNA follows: TGTGCCAGCAGTTCCGAGCGAGGCTACGAGCAGTACTTC. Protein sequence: CASSSERGYEQYF.